The 17 T cell receptor beta chains below were found in one sample sequenced in a study of blood T cell repertoires in COVID-19. The protocol was immunoSEQ multiplex PCR, while the TCRdb copy is restricted to in-frame clones and leaves out a portion. This table holds tens of thousands of clones, roughly 89% found once. Input material: peripheral blood. The receptor set was obtained from a man in his 60s with acute or convalescent COVID-19.

The V and J genes are TRBV2 and TRBJ2-5; a possible D gene is TRBD2 (5 bases). The germline V gene encodes CDR1 SNHLY and CDR2 FYNNEI. Trimming removed 7 bases at V and 3 bases at J, with 9 bases between. This CDR3 is 12 amino acids long. CDR3 sequence (DNA): TGTGCCAGCAACCCCGGGGAAGAGACCCAGTACTTC. This codes for CASNPGEETQYF.

The gene calls are TRBV27 and TRBJ1-1, with D perhaps TRBD1 (6 bases). V lost 5 bases and J 3 bases, leaving 16 bases between the germline ends. The CDR3 loop spans 15 amino acids. CDR1 is MNHEY and CDR2 is SMNVEV in the germline V gene (reference sequence). The CDR3 region has the DNA TGTGCCAGCAGTCGCGGAGGGGGGGTGTACACTGAAGCTTTCTTT. As protein: CASSRGGGVYTEAFF.

The genes are TRBV18 and TRBJ2-3; 8 positions match TRBD2. V trimming: 6 bases; J trimming: 1 base; junction bases outside the gene matches: 6. CDR3 length: 15 residues. Germline V CDR1 and CDR2: KGHSH, LQKENI. This chain's CDR3 is CASSSLTSGTDTQYF. As DNA, the CDR3 is TGTGCCAGCTCTTCCCTGACTAGCGGCACAGATACGCAGTATTTT.

The chain uses TRBV5-1 and TRBJ2-2, with D perhaps TRBD2 (7 bases). The V gene's germline CDR1 is SGHRS and CDR2 YFSETQ. Trimming cost V 4 bases and J 5 bases, with 18 bases left between them. The CDR3 spans 16 residues. CDR3 residues: CASSLQGGFETGELFF. CDR3 nucleotides: TGCGCCAGCAGCCTACAGGGAGGGTTCGAGACCGGGGAGCTGTTTTTT.

About this clone itself: The junction departs from the called germline gene at one end, perhaps through a read error. The chain carries TRBV6-1 and TRBJ1-2; 9 bases are a match to TRBD1. CDR1 and CDR2 from the germline V gene are MNHNS and SASEGT. This CDR3 comprises 13 residues. Here the CDR3 DNA reads TGTGCCAGCAGAGAAGACAGGGGGGATGGCTACACCTTC. Its translation: CASREDRGDGYTF.

The chain carries TRBV6-5 and TRBJ1-2; the match to TRBD1 covers 8 bases. Germline CDR1 reads MNHEY; CDR2 reads SVGAGI. This CDR3 is 13 amino acids long. The V gene end was trimmed by 5 bases and the J gene end by 7 bases; junction bases not matched to a gene: 6. The CDR3 coding sequence is TGTGCCAGCAGTCCATCAGGGGGCGGTGGCTACACCTTC. Protein product: CASSPSGGGGYTF.

CDR3 nucleotide sequence: TGTGCCACCAGTGATTTGCGAGAGACCCAGTACTTC. Protein: CATSDLRETQYF. The chain links TRBV24-1 to TRBJ2-5, with D unclear. Per germline, CDR1 KGHDR and CDR2 SFDVKD. Trimming took off 0 bases at V and 4 bases at J, with 2 bases between the two ends. CDR3 size: 12 residues.

In DNA form, the CDR3 reads TGCGCCAGCAGCCAAGATATATATGACAGGGGAGGCTACACCTTC. Its translation is CASSQDIYDRGGYTF. This rearrangement joins TRBV4-3 to TRBJ1-2; 8 nucleotides agree with TRBD1. V lost 0 bases and J lost 8; bases outside the gene matches: 8. Germline V CDR1 and CDR2: LGHNA, YSLEER. The CDR3 loop spans 15 amino acids.

J is TRBJ1-1 and V is TRBV14, with a tentative D call TRBD1 (5 bases). Germline CDR1 is SGHDN and CDR2 is FVKESK. The CDR3 consists of 15 residues. Trimming cost V 4 bases and J 5 bases, with 17 bases left between them. CDR3 bases: TGTGCCAGCAGCCCCCGAGCAGGGTTATTGACTGAAGCTTTCTTT. This translates into CASSPRAGLLTEAFF.

This chain connects TRBV19 to TRBJ2-7; 11 bases are a match to TRBD1. The ends lost 5 bases at V and 3 bases at J; junction bases unmatched: 3. Germline V lookup: CDR1 LNHDA, CDR2 SQIVND (reference sequence). The CDR3 has 14 residues. The CDR3 DNA reads TGTGCCAGTAGTTCCGGGACAGGGGGCTACGAGCAGTACTTC. Amino acid sequence: CASSSGTGGYEQYF.

This chain joins TRBV18 and TRBJ1-2; maybe TRBD1 (5 bases). V dropped 6 bases and J dropped 0 bases, with 14 bases sitting between them. The germline gives CDR1 KGHSH, CDR2 LQKENI. CDR3 size: 15 residues. Written as DNA, the CDR3 is TGTGCCAGCTCTCCCGCCCAGGGCCCTAACTATGGCTACACCTTC. Protein sequence: CASSPAQGPNYGYTF.

The chain couples TRBV24-1 to TRBJ2-1, with 8 bases fitting TRBD1. V shed 7 bases, J shed 5 bases, and the junction held 12 bases outside the gene matches. The CDR3 sequence is 16 residues long. Germline V lookup: CDR1 KGHDR, CDR2 SFDVKD. The CDR3 sequence: CATSYADRASHNEQFF. CDR3 nucleotide sequence: TGTGCCACCAGCTACGCGGACAGGGCTTCACACAATGAGCAGTTCTTC.

The chain links TRBV24-1 to TRBJ1-5; 7 nucleotides align to TRBD1. The CDR3 runs 15 residues. Trimming removed 6 bases from V and 1 base from J; junction bases left unmatched: 5. CDR1 KGHDR and CDR2 SFDVKD come from the germline V gene. DNA of the CDR3: TGTGCCACCAGTAAGTGGACAGGAAGCAATCAGCCCCAGCATTTT. This encodes CATSKWTGSNQPQHF.

V and J are TRBV27 and TRBJ2-7; 10 bases align to TRBD1. V trimming: 5 bases; J trimming: 5 bases; junction bases outside the gene matches: 9. Per germline, CDR1 MNHEY and CDR2 SMNVEV (reference sequence). This CDR3 comprises 15 residues. The CDR3, as DNA: TGTGCCAGCAGTACCGCGACAGGGGGCGCGGACGAGCAGTACTTC. Translation gives CASSTATGGADEQYF.

The count of this clone is one. This sequence joins TRBV6-5 and TRBJ1-2; weak D call: TRBD1 (6 bases). In germline, CDR1 is MNHEY, CDR2 SVGAGI. The ends were cut back, 6 bases at V and 4 bases at J, with 15 bases in the middle. This CDR3 comprises 14 residues. DNA of the CDR3: TGTGCCAGCAGGGCCAGGACAGAGACCTATGGCTACACCTTC. Its translation is CASRARTETYGYTF.

V gene TRBV7-6 combines with J gene TRBJ1-5; D uncertain. Germline V gene data show CDR1 as SGHVS and CDR2 as FNYEAQ. V lost 4 bases and J 0 bases, leaving 7 bases between the germline ends. The CDR3 is 14 amino acids. The CDR3 protein is CASSSQYSNQPQHF. The CDR3 DNA reads as TGTGCCAGCAGCTCACAGTATAGCAATCAGCCCCAGCATTTT.

This chain connects TRBV2 to TRBJ1-5; 7 nucleotides align to TRBD1. With V trimmed by 5 bases and J by 6 bases, 7 bases remained unmatched. This CDR3 has 14 amino acids. Germline V CDR1 and CDR2: SNHLY, FYNNEI. CDR3 region: CASSSRQGSQPQHF. DNA of the CDR3: TGTGCCAGCAGTTCACGACAGGGCAGTCAGCCCCAGCATTTT.